This T cell receptor beta chain derives from a study of PD-1 blockade in classical Hodgkin lymphoma. General observations from the study: A significant rise in TCR diversity by C4D1 was seen for CD4+ but not CD8+ cells.

Germline V gene sequence: CDR1 SGHVS, CDR2 FNYEAQ. CDR3 length equals 16 residues. V was pared by 5 bases and J by 2 bases, with 16 bases between. Following autologous stem cell transplantation, relapse occurred in every patient, and exposure to brentuximab vedotin varied. Reported best responses ranged across complete response, partial response or progressive disease. In regard to this clone: The antigen is not known.

Clones were read by immunoSEQ multiplex PCR, and TCRdb kept only the in-frame ones, dropping some. The table shows tens of thousands of clones, with about 93% occurring only once. Sequenced here: peripheral blood mononuclear cells (PBMCs), sampled at baseline. The TCR was taken from a human donor with classical Hodgkin lymphoma. The rearrangement uses TRBV7-6 and TRBJ1-3; D call uncertain. The CDR3 region has the DNA TGTGCCAGCAGCCCCTCCCCTCAACGTACTGGAAACACCATATATTTT. This encodes CASSPSPQRTGNTIYF.